One and the same sample provided the 11 T cell receptor beta chains below, sequenced in a study of blood T cell repertoires in COVID-19. Profiling relied on immunoSEQ multiplex PCR, and the TCRdb table lists in-frame clones only, not all of them. Altogether some 530,000 clones are present, approximately 91% being singletons, with the ten largest covering 7% to 10%. The specimen was PBMCs or T cells enriched from blood (not recorded which). The receptors originated from an older woman who had recovered from COVID-19.

The chain is built from TRBV3-1 (or the pseudogene TRBV3-2) and TRBJ1-3; a weak D match, TRBD1 (5 bases). The ends were cut back, 4 bases at V and 0 bases at J, with 16 bases in the middle. Germline CDR1 and CDR2: LGHDT and YNNKEL (reference sequence). CDR3 size: 17 residues. CDR3 in DNA: TGTGCCAGCAGCCGCCGCGGGGGAGAGATCTCTGGAAACACCATATATTTT. It codes for CASSRRGGEISGNTIYF.

The chain is built from TRBV19 and TRBJ2-7; possibly TRBD1 for D (5 bases). Trimming removed 2 bases from V and 3 bases from J, with 11 bases in between. The CDR3 loop spans 14 amino acids. Germline-derived CDR1 and CDR2 are LNHDA and SQIVND (reference sequence). CDR3 sequence reads: CASSINQGNYEQYF. CDR3 DNA: TGTGCCAGTAGTATAAATCAGGGAAACTACGAGCAGTACTTC.

The J gene is TRBJ2-2, the V gene TRBV7-2; D may be TRBD2 (6 bases). The CDR3 sequence is 19 residues long. Germline CDR1 reads SGHTA; CDR2 reads FQGNSA. V lost 3 bases, J lost 0 bases, and 20 bases lay in between. The CDR3 is CASSLDATWRGPNTGELFF. In DNA, the CDR3 is TGTGCCAGCAGCTTGGACGCGACCTGGAGGGGCCCGAACACCGGGGAGCTGTTTTTT. Supplemented by reference TRBV7-2 and TRBJ2-2, the full variable domain reads GAGVSQSPSNKVTEKGKDVELRCDPISGHTALYWYRQSLGQGLEFLIYFQGNSAPDKSGLPSDRFSAERTGGSVSTLTIQRTQQEDSAVYLCASSLDATWRGPNTGELFFGEGSRLTVL.

The chain uses TRBV30 and TRBJ1-5, with TRBD1 identical over 7 bases. The V segment lost 2 bases and the J segment 3 bases; nucleotides outside the gene matches: 1. The CDR3 covers 13 residues. The germline gives CDR1 GTSNPN, CDR2 SVGIG (reference sequence). CDR3 region: CAWSQGVNQPQHF. DNA of the CDR3: TGTGCCTGGAGTCAGGGGGTCAATCAGCCCCAGCATTTT. Together with reference TRBV30 and TRBJ1-5, the CDR3 gives the full variable domain: SQTIHQWPATLVQPVGSPLSLECTVEGTSNPNLYWYRQAAGRGLQLLFYSVGIGQISSEVPQNLSASRPQDRQFILSSKKLLLSDSGFYLCAWSQGVNQPQHFGDGTRLSIL.

The rearrangement uses TRBV2 and TRBJ2-2; 7 nucleotides agree with TRBD1. The J segment lost 0 bases and the V segment lost 7 bases, leaving 11 bases of the junction unmatched. From germline, CDR1 is SNHLY and CDR2 FYNNEI. CDR3 length: 17 residues. The CDR3 sequence: CASNFRGYYSNTGELFF. The CDR3 bases are TGTGCCAGCAACTTCAGGGGGTATTACTCGAACACCGGGGAGCTGTTTTTT.

This sequence joins TRBV11-2 and TRBJ1-2; the match to TRBD1 covers 7 bases. V shed 1 base and J 8 bases; nucleotides not matched to a gene: 13. Germline V gene lookup returns CDR1 SGHAT and CDR2 FQNNGV. The CDR3 consists of 16 residues. The CDR3 region has the DNA TGTGCCAGCAGCTTAGCTGGACAGGACTTTAGGATAGGCTACACCTTC. Translated: CASSLAGQDFRIGYTF.

V gene TRBV30 combines with J gene TRBJ1-4; D unclear. The CDR3 runs to 13 residues. CDR1 and CDR2 (germline): GTSNPN, SVGIG (reference sequence). V shed 2 bases and J shed 2 bases, with 6 bases lying between them. CDR3 amino acids: CAWSRGTNEKLFF. As DNA, the CDR3 is TGTGCCTGGAGTCGAGGGACTAATGAAAAACTGTTTTTT.

The chain uses TRBV5-1 and TRBJ2-1; 13 nucleotides agree with TRBD2. The germline V gene has CDR1 SGHRS and CDR2 YFSETQ. This CDR3 contains 16 residues. The V segment lost 4 bases and the J segment 3 bases; nucleotides outside the gene matches: 4. The CDR3 spells CASSTSGGAIYNEQFF. Here the CDR3 DNA reads TGCGCCAGCAGCACTAGCGGGGGGGCAATCTACAATGAGCAGTTCTTC.

This clone was counted a few times. The sample holds other DNA sequences that translate to the same CDR3. The chain couples TRBV18 to TRBJ1-5; 8 bases match TRBD1. Trimming took 6 bases from V and 5 from J; bases not matched to a gene: 6. CDR3 length: 14 residues. CDR1 and CDR2 from the germline V gene are KGHSH and LQKENI. CDR3 DNA sequence: TGTGCCAGCTCCCGAACAGGGGGGGATCAGCCCCAGCATTTT. Amino acids: CASSRTGGDQPQHF.

The chain is built from TRBV18 and TRBJ1-5; D may be TRBD1 (5 bases). The ends were cut back, 1 base at V and 4 bases at J, with 8 bases in the middle. The CDR3 sequence is 14 residues long. The germline CDR1 and CDR2 sequences are KGHSH and LQKENI. The CDR3, as DNA: TGTGCCAGCTCACCACAGACAGAAAATCAGCCCCAGCATTTT. It codes for CASSPQTENQPQHF.

This clone was recorded a few times. This chain links TRBV29-1 with TRBJ1-6; D remains unclear. Trimming shortened V by 5 bases and J by 7 bases, and 12 bases separated the two germline ends. In germline, CDR1 is SQVTM, CDR2 ANQGSEA. CDR3 length: 13 amino acids. Here the CDR3 reads CSVLSGYNSPLHF. The CDR3 DNA is TGCAGCGTTTTGTCAGGCTACAATTCACCCCTCCACTTT.